This T cell receptor (beta chain) came from a study of blood T cell repertoires in COVID-19. Study as a whole: T cells, B-cell-depleted T cells, or PBMCs supplied cDNA or gDNA.

The CDR3 is 15 amino acids. The germline gives CDR1 MNHEY, CDR2 SVGAGI. Trimming took 0 bases from V and 2 from J, leaving 11 bases between them. Recruitment covered 25 or so US areas and drew participants whose ages spanned about 18 to 90 years. Participant-reported clinical history was the basis for cohort assignment. In the authors' methods: Reference gene primer amplification in the assay estimated nucleated cell counts. Assay: immunoSEQ multiplex PCR; the TCRdb copy retains only in-frame clones and omits some. That table is the source of V, J and clone size, and D and trimming were worked out from the DNA. The sample includes some 320,000 clones, roughly 90% seen only once; the top ten take about 4.2%.

The clonotype comes from a woman aged 25-40 years who had been exposed to COVID-19. The V gene is TRBV6-5, the J gene TRBJ2-7, with D maybe TRBD2 (7 bases). The sequenced material came from PBMCs or T cells enriched from blood (not recorded which). The CDR3 loop is CASSYSGGAPYEQYF. CDR3 nucleotides: TGTGCCAGCAGTTACTCGGGGGGGGCACCCTACGAGCAGTACTTC.